The 5 T cell receptor beta chains in this list originate from one sample, sequenced in a study of blood T cell repertoires in COVID-19 (dated by TCRdb to about 2020). Receptors were amplified or captured by the immunoSEQ multiplex PCR assay. Not all clones reach the TCRdb copy of this immuneACCESS table, which keeps in-frame sequences only. Checked studies attribute under half of the gap to unresolved V genes and leave the rest unexplained. A total of fewer than 250,000 clones appear in this sample, 83% of them only once. The biggest ten clones account for roughly 4.8% of the sample. Sequenced sample: PBMCs or T cells enriched from blood (not recorded which). These receptors all come from a woman in her 50s who had been exposed to COVID-19.

This clone turned up a few times. This rearrangement joins TRBV5-1 to TRBJ1-2, with D possibly matching TRBD1 (6 bases). The CDR3 is made up of 14 amino acids. Germline V gives CDR1 SGHRS, CDR2 YFSETQ. The ends were cut back, 4 bases at V and 4 bases at J, with 14 bases in the middle. DNA for the CDR3: TGCGCCAGCAGCGTCTCAGGGGAGGGCTATGGCTACACCTTC. Its translation: CASSVSGEGYGYTF.

This chain links TRBV7-8 with TRBJ2-7, with D perhaps TRBD2 (6 bases). Germline V gene lookup returns CDR1 SGHVS and CDR2 FQNEAQ. V was pared by 4 bases and J by 3 bases, with 16 bases between. The CDR3 covers 15 residues. CDR3 DNA sequence: TGTGCCAGCAGCTGGGCGCCTACGGGAGTCTACGAGCAGTACTTC. Translated, it gives CASSWAPTGVYEQYF. The entire variable domain, with the rest obtained from reference TRBV7-8 and TRBJ2-7, is as follows: GAGVSQSPRYKVAKRGQDVALRCDPISGHVSLFWYQQALGQGPEFLTYFQNEAQLDKSGLPSDRFFAERPEGSVSTLKIQRTQQEDSAVYLCASSWAPTGVYEQYFGPGTRLTVT.

The table lists this clone with a few counts. The rearrangement uses TRBV30 and TRBJ2-3, with 7 positions matching TRBD2. This CDR3 is 19 amino acids long. Trimming cost V 3 bases and J 1 base; bases outside gene matches: 19. From germline, CDR1 is GTSNPN and CDR2 SVGIG (reference sequence). The CDR3 protein is CAWRSREPRAGLGTDTQYF. The CDR3 DNA sequence: TGTGCCTGGAGGTCCAGGGAACCCCGAGCGGGGCTCGGCACAGATACGCAGTATTTT.

The rearrangement joins TRBV5-8 to TRBJ1-2; 7 bases line up with TRBD1. The CDR3 length is 13 residues. Looked up from germline, CDR1 is SGHTS and CDR2 is YDEGEE. The V segment lost 4 bases and the J segment 5 bases; nucleotides outside the gene matches: 5. The CDR3 here is CASSRDRPYGYTF. As DNA, the CDR3 is TGTGCCAGCAGCCGGGACAGACCTTATGGCTACACCTTC.

The chain joins TRBV7-9 to TRBJ1-1; TRBD1 is a possible D gene (6 bases). Germline assignment: CDR1 SEHNR and CDR2 FQNEAQ (reference sequence). The CDR3 is 14 residues long. The ends were cut back, 5 bases at V and 6 bases at J, with 16 bases in the middle. The CDR3 DNA sequence: TGTGCCAGCAGCCTAGGACAGCGTGGTTCTGAAGCTTTCTTT. It codes for CASSLGQRGSEAFF.